This T cell receptor (beta chain) appears in the sequencing data of a study of blood T cell repertoires in COVID-19. Study background: Italy, Spain and the United States were the sources of the convalescent and acute COVID-19 samples. Sample material is recorded as cDNA or gDNA derived from T cells, B-cell-depleted T cells, or PBMCs.

This clone appeared a few times. V was pared by 4 bases and J by 0 bases, with 16 bases between. The CDR3 extends over 18 amino acids. CDR1 is MNHEY, CDR2 SVGEGT, per germline. In the study's own analysis: The authors estimated nucleated cell counts from reference gene primer amplification. The repertoire was sequenced with immunoSEQ multiplex PCR; TCRdb's copy has only in-frame clones and lacks some. That table supplies the V and J calls and clone size; D and trimming were determined from the DNA. The sample shows 99,000 or so clones, roughly 84% of them seen only once. The chain recombines TRBV6-2 or TRBV6-3 with TRBJ1-6; weak D call: TRBD1 (6 bases). Material: peripheral blood. The TCR originated in a man between 65 and 79 years old with active or convalescent COVID-19. For the CDR3, the DNA is TGTGCCAGCAGTTCTCGACAGGTTGGCAGCTCCTATAATTCACCCCTCCACTTT. Translated: CASSSRQVGSSYNSPLHF.